The 13 T cell receptor beta chains presented below share a single source sample, sequenced in a study of response to subunit inactivated influenza vaccine. TCRdb reprocessed the RT-PCR reads with MiXCR, giving one entry per CDR3 protein. The profile shows some 550,000 distinct CDR3 sequences, approximately 24% of them singletons. This sample was also put to use in a study of T cells expressing NK-cell markers. From that second work: 5'RACE template switching with UMIs generated TCR beta cDNA.

Sample: CD4+ T cells sorted from PBMCs, taken less than 13 days after vaccination. The receptors stem from a middle-aged man who received an inactivated influenza vaccine.

The rearrangement links TRBV7-2 to TRBJ2-7; either TRBD1 or TRBD2 may fit D (5 bases each). Germline CDR1 and CDR2: SGHTA and FQGNSA. V lost 2 bases and J 3 bases, leaving 11 bases between the germline ends. CDR3 length: 14 amino acids. The CDR3 DNA follows: TGTGCCAGCAGCTTATCTGGGACGCACTACGAGCAGTACTTC. This encodes CASSLSGTHYEQYF.

The genes are TRBV5-1 and TRBJ2-3; D is perhaps TRBD2 (5 bases). V gave up 3 bases and J gave up 2 bases, with 16 bases separating them. This CDR3 is built from 16 residues. Looked up from germline, CDR1 is SGHRS and CDR2 is YFSETQ. The CDR3 spells CASSSRKQEATDTQYF. The CDR3 DNA follows: TGCGCCAGCAGCTCCCGAAAGCAGGAGGCCACAGATACGCAGTATTTT.

The J gene is TRBJ2-7, the V gene TRBV7-2, with D uncertain. This CDR3 has 12 residues. V lost 3 bases and J 6 bases, leaving 9 bases between the germline ends. CDR1 and CDR2 from the germline V gene are SGHTA and FQGNSA. Written as DNA, the CDR3 is TGTGCCAGCAGCTTGGGAATAACCGAGCAGTACTTC. Translation gives CASSLGITEQYF.

This clonotype occurred a few times. J is TRBJ2-1 and V is TRBV24-1; 10 positions agree with TRBD1. This CDR3 is 20 amino acids long. Germline trimming cut 2 bases from V and 4 bases from J; bases unmatched to any gene: 16. Per germline, CDR1 KGHDR and CDR2 SFDVKD. CDR3 residues: CATSDSAGSADRGKYNEQFF. The CDR3 bases are TGTGCCACCAGTGATTCGGCGGGCTCGGCGGACAGGGGGAAATACAATGAGCAGTTCTTC.

The J gene is TRBJ1-4, the V gene TRBV6-2 or TRBV6-3; unclear D gene. The V gene lost 8 bases and the J gene lost 0 bases, with 13 bases spanning the gap. The CDR3 runs 15 residues. CDR1 and CDR2 from the germline V gene are MNHEY and SVGEGT. The CDR3 loop is CASGVDPATNEKLFF. The CDR3 DNA follows: TGTGCCAGCGGGGTGGATCCCGCAACTAATGAAAAACTGTTTTTT.

The rearrangement links TRBV7-2 to TRBJ2-5, with D perhaps assigned TRBD1 or TRBD2 (5 bases each). The CDR3 extends over 15 amino acids. The V gene's germline CDR1 is SGHTA and CDR2 FQGNSA. Trimming stripped 4 bases from V and 1 base from J, with 13 bases between. The CDR3 coding sequence is TGTGCCAGCAGCTCCACTCCGGGGCCCCAAGAGACCCAGTACTTC. Translated, it gives CASSSTPGPQETQYF.

This rearrangement joins TRBV18 to TRBJ2-1; the D gene could be TRBD1 or TRBD2 (5 bases each). V lost 0 bases, J lost 6 bases, and 15 bases lay in between. Germline V lookup: CDR1 KGHSH, CDR2 LQKENI. CDR3 size: 16 residues. This CDR3 reads CASSPPGPGRRNEQFF. CDR3 coding DNA: TGTGCCAGCTCACCACCGGGACCGGGGCGCCGCAATGAGCAGTTCTTC.

This clonotype was seen ten or more times. The chain recombines TRBV29-1 with TRBJ2-1; unclear D gene. Trimming removed 4 bases at V and 3 bases at J, with 13 bases between. In germline, CDR1 is SQVTM, CDR2 ANQGSEA. The CDR3 is 14 residues long. The CDR3 region has the DNA TGCAGCGTTGGGGCGGTGAGCTACTACAATGAGCAGTTCTTC. Translating gives CSVGAVSYYNEQFF.

This clonotype has more than one count but fewer than ten. The CDR3 reads CASSPRRESGYTF. The CDR3 DNA reads as TGTGCCAGCAGTCCCCGCAGGGAAAGTGGCTACACCTTC. The chain couples TRBV12-3 or TRBV12-4 to TRBJ1-2; D might be TRBD1 (5 bases). V gave up 5 bases and J gave up 7 bases, with 14 bases separating them. CDR3 length: 13 residues.

This clonotype was seen a few times. This chain links TRBV10-3 with TRBJ2-1; D ambiguous. This CDR3 contains 12 residues. Germline CDR1 and CDR2: ENHRY and SYGVKD. V lost 6 bases and J lost 8, with 11 bases in between. This CDR3 is CAISRIRDEQFF. The CDR3 region has the DNA TGTGCCATCAGCAGGATCCGGGATGAGCAGTTCTTC.

This clonotype was observed a few times. The chain couples TRBV3-1 to TRBJ2-1; 10 bases are shared with TRBD2. Germline CDR1 is LGHDT and CDR2 is YNNKEL (reference sequence). The CDR3 is 16 residues long. Unmatched junction bases numbered 8, after V lost 4 bases and J lost 5 bases. The DNA for the CDR3 is TGTGCCAGCAGCCGAAGGACTAGCGGAGAACACAATGAGCAGTTCTTC. Its protein product is CASSRRTSGEHNEQFF.

The genes are TRBV12-3 or TRBV12-4 and TRBJ2-5; D is tentatively TRBD1 or TRBD2 (7 bases each). The V and J ends lost 6 bases and 5 bases respectively, with 16 bases between them. The CDR3 loop spans 14 amino acids. The CDR3 region has the DNA TGTGCCAGCAGGCCGGCAGGGGGGGCGGAGACCCAGTACTTC. This encodes CASRPAGGAETQYF.

The chain has TRBV4-3 and TRBJ2-1, with 13 bases fitting TRBD2. Germline CDR1 and CDR2: LGHNA and YSLEER. Trimming cost V 2 bases and J 9 bases; bases outside gene matches: 4. The length of the CDR3 is 15 residues. CDR3 bases: TGCGCCAGCAGCCAAACTAGCGGGGGGGCAGGTGAGCAGTTCTTC. Its protein product is CASSQTSGGAGEQFF.